Shown below are 9 T cell receptor beta chains from a single sample sequenced in a study of blood T cell repertoires in COVID-19. The repertoire was sequenced with immunoSEQ multiplex PCR; TCRdb's copy has only in-frame clones and lacks some. The top ten clones hold approximately 6.3% of a sample with about 55,000 clones, roughly 80% of them seen once. The specimen was peripheral blood. These TCRs come from a human donor in a cohort sampled during active or convalescent COVID-19.

The rearrangement links TRBV5-1 to TRBJ2-7, with 8 bases identical to TRBD2. V shed 0 bases, J shed 2 bases, and the junction held 4 bases outside the gene matches. The germline V gene encodes CDR1 SGHRS and CDR2 YFSETQ. The CDR3 length is 15 residues. CDR3 in amino acids: CASSLGGSGAYEQYF. DNA of the CDR3: TGCGCCAGCAGCTTGGGTGGTAGCGGGGCCTACGAGCAGTACTTC.

The table lists this clone with a count of one. V usage is TRBV6-1 and J usage is TRBJ2-6; tentative D call: TRBD1 (6 bases). Germline V lookup: CDR1 MNHNS, CDR2 SASEGT. The V end was cut by 10 bases, the J end by 0 bases, with 10 bases between. This CDR3 is 14 amino acids long. The CDR3 spells CAITGSSGANVLTF. DNA of the CDR3: TGTGCCATTACAGGGAGCTCTGGGGCCAACGTCCTGACTTTC.

This rearrangement joins TRBV7-2 to TRBJ1-6; D gene uncertain. This CDR3 is built from 17 residues. Germline CDR1 is SGHTA and CDR2 is FQGNSA. V lost 5 bases, J lost 10 bases, and 24 bases lay in between. The CDR3 nucleotides read TGTGCCAGCAGCCCCCCCGGAGGAGGCCCTGGACGGTCACCCCTCCACTTT. As protein: CASSPPGGGPGRSPLHF.

The sample holds a few counts of this clone. The rearrangement joins TRBV6-5 to TRBJ1-2; the D gene is possibly TRBD1 (6 bases). Germline CDR1 is MNHEY and CDR2 is SVGAGI. Trimming shortened V by 6 bases and J by 7 bases, and 21 bases separated the two germline ends. The CDR3 contains 15 residues. CDR3 amino acids: CASSVPGQPGGGYTF. The CDR3 coding sequence is TGTGCCAGCAGCGTACCCGGACAGCCCGGCGGTGGCTACACCTTC.

The chain couples TRBV4-3 to TRBJ2-1; D may be TRBD1 (6 bases). Germline V CDR1 and CDR2: LGHNA, YSLEER. The V gene lost 1 base and the J gene lost 6 bases, with 7 bases spanning the gap. CDR3 length: 13 amino acids. The CDR3 DNA sequence: TGCGCCAGCAGCCAAGCCAGGGGCAATGAGCAGTTCTTC. Amino acid sequence: CASSQARGNEQFF.

This chain links TRBV6-2 or TRBV6-3 with TRBJ2-7, with 8 bases identical to TRBD1. With 2 bases clipped from V and 1 base from J, the junction kept 4 bases outside the gene matches. The CDR3 runs 15 residues. CDR1 MNHEY and CDR2 SVGEGT come from the germline V gene. In nucleotides, the CDR3 is TGTGCCAGCAGTTACGATGACAGGGGATCCTACGAGCAGTACTTC. Protein product: CASSYDDRGSYEQYF.

This CDR3 reads CASSETGSFYGYTF. CDR3 sequence (DNA): TGTGCCAGCAGCGAGACAGGGTCCTTCTATGGCTACACCTTC. The chain uses TRBV11-2 and TRBJ1-2; 7 bases fit TRBD1. V was pared by 5 bases and J by 4 bases, with 7 bases of the junction left unmatched. The CDR3 has 14 amino acids. CDR1 and CDR2 from the germline V gene are SGHAT and FQNNGV.

The J gene is TRBJ1-4, the V gene TRBV19; 7 bases are shared with TRBD1. Germline V gene data show CDR1 as LNHDA and CDR2 as SQIVND (reference sequence). The V segment lost 2 bases and the J segment 7 bases; nucleotides outside the gene matches: 7. The CDR3 has 15 amino acids. The CDR3 DNA reads TGTGCCAGTAGTATAATGAGGGGGCGAAGTGAAAAACTGTTTTTT. Protein: CASSIMRGRSEKLFF.

The chain recombines TRBV29-1 with TRBJ2-3, with TRBD2 matching over 7 bases. V lost 2 bases, J lost 1 base, and 3 bases stayed unmatched. CDR3 length: 14 amino acids. Germline CDR1 and CDR2: SQVTM and ANQGSEA. The CDR3 nucleotides are TGCAGCGTTGAATTGGCGGGGGGCACAGATACGCAGTATTTT. Its protein is CSVELAGGTDTQYF.